Listed here are 9 T cell receptor beta chains from one sample, sequenced in a study of blood T cells in healthy people across ages. The authors ran a second PCR of about 7 to 12 cycles using a sample-barcoded 5' primer and a J-beta primer mix. In TCRdb, the 5' RACE reads were re-called with MiXCR into one record per CDR3 protein. The table has under 800,000 distinct CDR3 sequences, about 40% seen once. Material for sequencing was blood. Source of these receptors: a woman aged 55-70 years in good health.

The V gene is TRBV2, the J gene TRBJ2-3, with D tentatively TRBD1 (5 bases). Trimming shortened V by 7 bases and J by 1 base, and 9 bases separated the two germline ends. The CDR3 covers 13 residues. Germline V gene sequence: CDR1 SNHLY, CDR2 FYNNEI. Written as DNA, the CDR3 is TGTGCCAGCATCAGGGCACGCACAGATACGCAGTATTTT. The encoded protein is CASIRARTDTQYF.

The chain recombines TRBV10-3 with TRBJ2-4; the D is unclear. The J call may be faulty, since TRBJ2-7 better matches the DNA end. Per germline, CDR1 ENHRY and CDR2 SYGVKD. This CDR3 comprises 13 residues. The CDR3 DNA follows: TGTGCCATCAGTGAGCCCAACACCTACGAGCAGTACTTC. It encodes CAISEPNTYEQYF.

This clonotype has just a few counts. This chain links TRBV6-6 with TRBJ2-1; no reliable D call. The CDR3 length is 16 residues. The V and J ends lost 4 bases and 7 bases respectively, with 20 bases between them. In germline, CDR1 is MNHNY, CDR2 SVGAGI (reference sequence). The CDR3 sequence is CASSFSQTSRANEQFF. The CDR3 nucleotides read TGTGCCAGCAGTTTCTCACAGACCTCTAGGGCGAATGAGCAGTTCTTC.

A few counts support this clonotype. This chain uses TRBV29-1 with TRBJ2-1, with 7 nucleotides matching TRBD2. J was trimmed by 8 bases and V by 7 bases; bases with no gene match: 5. This CDR3 has 11 amino acids. CDR1 and CDR2 (germline): SQVTM, ANQGSEA. The CDR3: CSGTRFDEQFF. In DNA, the CDR3 is TGCAGCGGGACTAGATTTGATGAGCAGTTCTTC.

This clonotype has a handful of counts. V gene TRBV24-1 combines with J gene TRBJ2-2; 10 nucleotides agree with TRBD1. V lost 5 bases, J lost 7 bases, and 9 bases stayed unmatched. This CDR3 is 16 amino acids long. CDR1 and CDR2 from the germline V gene are KGHDR and SFDVKD. The CDR3 is CATSALRQGAGGELFF. The CDR3 coding sequence is TGTGCCACCAGTGCCTTACGACAGGGGGCCGGCGGGGAGCTGTTTTTT.

V gene TRBV9 combines with J gene TRBJ2-1; tentatively, D is TRBD2 (6 bases). The J call may be wrong; the DNA end is better matched by TRBJ2-7. This CDR3 spans 17 amino acids. CDR1 is SGDLS and CDR2 is YYNGEE in the germline V gene. The CDR3 loop is CASSVGPDTGLYNEQYF. The CDR3 nucleotides read TGTGCCAGCAGCGTAGGCCCGGACACCGGACTATACAATGAGCAGTACTTC.

Many counts were recorded for this clonotype. This chain connects TRBV15 to TRBJ2-3; TRBD1 is a possible D gene (5 bases). CDR1 and CDR2 (germline): LNHNV, YYDKDF (reference sequence). Trimming stripped 3 bases from V and 1 base from J, with 17 bases between. This CDR3 is 17 amino acids long. In DNA form, the CDR3 reads TGTGCCACCAGCAGGAATTCAGGGCGGCGCCGCACAGATACGCAGTATTTT. It yields the protein CATSRNSGRRRTDTQYF.

The gene calls are TRBV6-2 or TRBV6-3 and TRBJ2-1; unclear D gene. CDR1 and CDR2 from the germline V gene are MNHEY and SVGEGT. The CDR3 totals 11 residues. The V and J ends lost 6 bases and 8 bases respectively, with 8 bases between them. As DNA, the CDR3 is TGTGCCAGCAGCCAGAAGGATGAGCAGTTCTTC. Its protein product is CASSQKDEQFF.

This sequence joins TRBV7-2 and TRBJ2-1, with D unresolved. The germline CDR1 and CDR2 sequences are SGHTA and FQGNSA. The CDR3 runs to 15 residues. V gave up 4 bases and J gave up 0 bases, with 10 bases separating them. CDR3 protein: CASSSLASSYNEQFF. The CDR3 DNA reads TGTGCCAGCAGCTCCCTGGCTAGCTCCTACAATGAGCAGTTCTTC.